This T cell receptor (beta chain) was obtained from a study of naive and memory T cell subsets. This clonotype has more than one count but fewer than ten. The antigen remains undetermined. An equimolar mix of two oligonucleotides served as the beta constant-region primer for TRBC1 and TRBC2. Nested alpha and beta constant-region primers with the SP2 primer drove four PCR rounds on ligated cDNA. TCRdb processed the UMI-ligation and nested PCR reads anew with MiXCR; each CDR3 protein has one entry. Altogether fewer than 150,000 distinct CDR3 sequences are present, about 20% being singletons, with the ten largest covering roughly 0.6%. V was shortened by 2 bases and J by 7 bases, with 11 bases between the two germline ends. The CDR3 loop spans 13 amino acids. Germline-derived CDR1 and CDR2 are MDHEN and SYDVKM. General study points: A few larger clonotypes appeared in naive repertoires, especially CD8, possibly memory cells re-expressing CD45RA.

This chain links TRBV28 with TRBJ1-1; D gene unclear. The receptor was derived from a human donor in good health. The sequencing sample was made of naive CD8+ T cells from blood. CDR3 sequence: CASSLGSRSEAFF. The DNA for the CDR3 is TGTGCCAGCAGTTTAGGCAGTAGGAGTGAAGCTTTCTTT.